A single sample gave rise to the 12 T cell receptor beta chains below, sequenced in a study of T cells in Graves' hyperthyroidism and ophthalmopathy. The investigators amplified TCR beta CDR3 regions from RNA transcripts. Carried out on the TCR CDR3, a first-round RT-PCR used the HTBI primer set. A single record per CDR3 protein comes from TCRdb applying MiXCR to the multiplex PCR reads. The sample holds about 480,000 distinct CDR3 sequences, over 13% seen once. Sequenced material: blood. The receptors stem from a woman under 30 with Graves' hyperthyroidism.

There are many counts of this clonotype. The chain uses TRBV7-9 and TRBJ2-3, with 8 positions matching TRBD1. CDR1 and CDR2 (germline): SEHNR, FQNEAQ (reference sequence). J lost 6 bases, V lost 5 bases, and 7 bases had no gene match. The CDR3 sequence is 14 residues long. The chain's CDR3 is CASSTGQGADTQYF. DNA for the CDR3: TGTGCCAGCAGCACCGGACAGGGAGCCGATACGCAGTATTTT.

The table lists this clonotype with many counts. The rearrangement uses TRBV19 and TRBJ1-1; no definite D call. V was shortened by 0 bases and J by 0 bases, with 5 bases between the two germline ends. Germline CDR1 is LNHDA and CDR2 is SQIVND (reference sequence). CDR3 size: 14 residues. The CDR3 reads CASSIERVNTEAFF. The CDR3 DNA follows: TGTGCCAGTAGTATAGAAAGGGTGAACACTGAAGCTTTCTTT.

This clonotype has at least ten counts. The J gene is TRBJ2-3, the V gene TRBV12-3 or TRBV12-4; D uncertain. This CDR3 has 13 residues. The germline V and J ends were trimmed by 6 bases and 0 bases, with 7 bases remaining between them. The chain's CDR3 is CASRSLSTDTQYF. CDR3 sequence (DNA): TGTGCCAGCAGGTCACTTAGCACAGATACGCAGTATTTT.

This clonotype has a count of ten or more. This chain joins TRBV2 and TRBJ2-2; D remains ambiguous. The germline V and J ends were trimmed by 3 bases and 0 bases, with 5 bases remaining between them. Germline CDR1 is SNHLY and CDR2 is FYNNEI. The CDR3 runs to 14 residues. The CDR3 is CASSDSPNTGELFF. CDR3 bases: TGTGCCAGCAGTGACAGCCCGAACACCGGGGAGCTGTTTTTT.

Turning to this clonotype: A much larger clone differs from this one at a single base, so this may be a read error. This CDR3 is CANSPEQGAGTEAFF. As DNA, the CDR3 is TGTGCCAACTCACCCGAACAGGGGGCAGGCACTGAAGCTTTCTTT. The J gene is TRBJ1-1, the V gene TRBV18; 9 bases are shared with TRBD1. CDR1 and CDR2 (germline): KGHSH, LQKENI. The CDR3 spans 15 residues.

The rearrangement links TRBV4-1 to TRBJ2-7, with TRBD1 identical over 7 bases. Germline CDR1 and CDR2: MGHRA and YSYEKL. CDR3 length: 17 residues. V lost 2 bases to trimming and J lost 4 bases; unmatched junction nucleotides: 14. DNA for the CDR3: TGCGCCAGCAGCCAACCTTTAAGGACAGGCAACAGGTACGAGCAGTACTTC. Translating gives CASSQPLRTGNRYEQYF.

In its sample, this clonotype was seen a few times. The J gene is TRBJ1-2, the V gene TRBV3-1; 8 bases line up with TRBD1. Germline V lookup: CDR1 LGHDT, CDR2 YNNKEL (reference sequence). This CDR3 region has 13 residues. V lost 3 bases to trimming and J lost 4 bases; unmatched junction nucleotides: 1. DNA for the CDR3: TGTGCCAGCAGCCAGGGACAGGTCTATGGCTACACCTTC. As protein: CASSQGQVYGYTF.

This clonotype occurred a few times. The chain is built from TRBV12-3 or TRBV12-4 and TRBJ2-3; D gene uncertain. Deletions cut 11 bases from V and 4 bases from J, with 16 bases between. This CDR3 has 13 amino acids. CDR3: CAAQPRHADTQYF. As DNA, the CDR3 is TGTGCCGCCCAACCTAGGCACGCAGATACGCAGTATTTT.

This clonotype came up many times. The chain carries TRBV18 and TRBJ2-7, with TRBD1 matching 7 bases. Germline-derived CDR1 and CDR2 are KGHSH and LQKENI. V trimming: 3 bases; J trimming: 4 bases; junction bases outside the gene matches: 3. The CDR3 has 13 residues. CDR3 residues: CASSPTGPYEQYV. Written as DNA, the CDR3 is TGTGCCAGCTCACCGACAGGGCCTTACGAGCAGTACGTC.

The chain uses TRBV7-2 and TRBJ1-2; D may be TRBD1 (6 bases). Looked up from germline, CDR1 is SGHTA and CDR2 is FQGNSA. Trimming took 1 base from V and 3 from J, leaving 12 bases between them. This CDR3 is built from 15 residues. Here the CDR3 DNA reads TGTGCCAGCAGCTTAGGACAGGCCCGTTACTATGGCTACACCTTC. Translating gives CASSLGQARYYGYTF.

This clonotype was counted many times. The rearrangement joins TRBV30 to TRBJ1-1; possibly TRBD1 for D (6 bases). From germline, CDR1 is GTSNPN and CDR2 SVGIG (reference sequence). V lost 1 base, J lost 3 bases, and 15 bases lay in between. The CDR3 is 15 amino acids. The CDR3 sequence is CAWSGFPSGDTEAFF. The CDR3 coding sequence is TGTGCCTGGAGTGGGTTCCCCTCAGGGGACACTGAAGCTTTCTTT.

J is TRBJ2-7 and V is TRBV6-6; a possible D gene is TRBD1 (6 bases). Germline CDR1 reads MNHNY; CDR2 reads SVGAGI (reference sequence). Trimming stripped 2 bases from V and 11 bases from J, with 22 bases between. The CDR3 totals 15 residues. The CDR3 DNA reads as TGTGCCAGCAGTTACGGGGGCGCCTACCCCTCCCAGAAGTACTTC. Protein: CASSYGGAYPSQKYF.